A selection of T cell receptor beta chains follows, all from one sample in a study of identical twins. A single record per CDR3 protein comes from TCRdb applying MiXCR to the 5' RACE reads. The data hold approximately 500,000 distinct CDR3 sequences, with approximately 24% observed a single time. The sample was also linked to a second study, of T cells expressing NK-cell markers.

The material sequenced was CD4+ T cells sorted from blood. The receptors were gathered from a woman between 18 and 29 years old in good health. The CDR3 runs from the conserved cysteine through the conserved F or W. The D gene is left open where the match is weak. Size is stated for part of the rows, as once, few or many counts, or as a class when the clone is expanded.

>NA|15|TRBD2|TRBJ2-1|TRBV6-1
TGTGCCAGCAGTCCTGGGACTAGCGGGAGCCGTGAGCAGTTCTTC
CASSPGTSGSREQFF
>few|15|NA|TRBJ2-1|TRBV3-1
TGTGCCAGCAGCCAGGGCCAAAACTCCTACAATGAGCAGTTCTTC
CASSQGQNSYNEQFF
>few|15|NA|TRBJ1-2|TRBV5-1
TGCGCCAGCAGACACGAGGCAGGGCCTTACTATGGCTACACCTTC
CASRHEAGPYYGYTF
>NA|15|TRBD1|TRBJ2-7|TRBV10-3
TGTGCCAGCAGCTGGCCTGGACAGGGGGCGCGAGAGCAGTACTTC
CASSWPGQGAREQYF
>few|14|TRBD1|TRBJ2-7|TRBV29-1
TGCAGCGTTGAATTAGGTGACAGGGACGACGAGCAGTACTTC
CSVELGDRDDEQYF
>once|15|TRBD1|TRBJ2-2|TRBV12-3/TRBV12-4
TGTGCCAGCAGGCGGGGACAGGGCGAGGCCGGGGAGCTGTTTTTT
CASRRGQGEAGELFF
>NA|14|NA|TRBJ2-7|TRBV4-2
TGTGCCAGCAGCCAAGGGCGGTCTGTCTACGAGCAGTACTTC
CASSQGRSVYEQYF
>few|15|TRBD2|TRBJ2-7|TRBV20-1
TGCAGTGCTAGAGATAAGGATAGCGGGGAGTACGAGCAGTACTTC
CSARDKDSGEYEQYF
>few|17|TRBD2|TRBJ2-3|TRBV5-1
TGCGCCAGCAGCTTGACAGTAGCGGGGAGAAGCACAGATACGCAGTATTTT
CASSLTVAGRSTDTQYF
>few|16|NA|TRBJ1-4|TRBV6-1
TGTGCCAGCAGCCGCCGGACTTCCCGATCTAATGAAAAACTGTTTTTT
CASSRRTSRSNEKLFF
>NA|15|TRBD1|TRBJ1-1|TRBV5-1
TGCGCCAGCAGCAACCGGACAGGGTTGAACACTGAAGCTTTCTTT
CASSNRTGLNTEAFF
>many|16|TRBD2|TRBJ2-1|TRBV6-1
TGTGCCAGCAGACCCACCCGACTAGCGGGAATGGATGAGCAGTTCTTC
CASRPTRLAGMDEQFF
>many|13|NA|TRBJ2-7|TRBV5-1
TGCGCCAGCAGCTTGGATAGCGGCTACGAGCAGTACTTC
CASSLDSGYEQYF
>NA|14|NA|TRBJ2-2|TRBV7-2
TGTGCCAGCAGCCGTACAGGGAACGGCGGGGAGCTGTTTTTT
CASSRTGNGGELFF
>NA|14|NA|TRBJ2-7|TRBV10-3
TGTGCCACCACCCGAGGGGCGGGAAAATACGAGCAGTACTTC
CATTRGAGKYEQYF
>NA|15|TRBD2|TRBJ2-7|TRBV20-1
TGCAGTGCCAGGCGAGGTAGCGGGGGAGCCTACGAGCAGTACTTC
CSARRGSGGAYEQYF
>NA|14|NA|TRBJ2-7|TRBV15
TGTGCCACCAGCAGAGATGGGCGGACCTACGAGCAGTACTTC
CATSRDGRTYEQYF
>few|12|NA|TRBJ2-7|TRBV29-1
TGCAGCGTTGCCCCCTCTCGGGACGAGCAGTACTTC
CSVAPSRDEQYF
>NA|15|NA|TRBJ2-1|TRBV24-1
TGTGCCACCATCATCCCGAGGAGCACGGGCAATGAGCAGTTCTTC
CATIIPRSTGNEQFF
>few|13|NA|TRBJ2-7|TRBV12-3/TRBV12-4
TGTGCCAGCAGTTCCAGACAAACCTACGAGCAGTACTTC
CASSSRQTYEQYF
>many|15|TRBD1|TRBJ2-3|TRBV5-1
TGCGCCAGCAGCTTGGATGGGAGACAGGGAGATACGCAGTATTTT
CASSLDGRQGDTQYF
>few|14|NA|TRBJ2-7|TRBV20-1
TGCAGTGCTAGAGATTTCGGGGGTGCCGACGAGCAGTACTTC
CSARDFGGADEQYF
>NA|14|TRBD2|TRBJ2-1|TRBV20-1
TGCAGTGCTAGACGCGGGGGGGTTCTCAATGAGCAGTTCTTC
CSARRGGVLNEQFF
>few|16|NA|TRBJ2-2|TRBV4-3
TGCGCCAGCAGCCAAGATTTGGGAACTCTATCCGGGGAGCTGTTTTTT
CASSQDLGTLSGELFF
>few|14|NA|TRBJ1-1|TRBV12-3/TRBV12-4
TGTGCCGGGTCCGTGGTGGAGGGAACCACTGAAGCTTTCTTT
CAGSVVEGTTEAFF
>NA|14|NA|TRBJ1-2|TRBV14
TGTGCCAGCAGCCAAGGGTCCCAATCCTATGGCTACACCTTC
CASSQGSQSYGYTF
>few|15|NA|TRBJ2-3|TRBV11-3
TGTGCCAGCAGCTTAGCGGTGGCGGGCACATATACGCAGTATTTT
CASSLAVAGTYTQYF